In its sample, the clone carrying this T cell receptor (beta chain) was seen many times. Trimming removed 2 bases at V and 0 bases at J, with 9 bases between. This CDR3 has 15 residues. CDR1 SGHRS and CDR2 YFSETQ come from the germline V gene. This record comes from a study of neurological immune-mediated disorders. TCRdb analysed the 5' RACE reads with MiXCR anew, one entry per CDR3 protein. The sample has tens of thousands of distinct CDR3 sequences; 3.4% are singletons. The chain recombines TRBV5-1 with TRBJ1-5; perhaps TRBD1 as D (6 bases). The sequencing sample was made of PBMCs. The origin of this receptor is a man aged 35-49 years with multiple sclerosis. The CDR3 DNA follows: TGCGCCAGCAGCTTAGAGGGGGATAGCAATCAGCCCCAGCATTTT. As protein: CASSLEGDSNQPQHF. The full variable domain, in which reference TRBV5-1 and TRBJ1-5 provide the parts outside the CDR3, is KAGVTQTPRYLIKTRGQQVTLSCSPISGHRSVSWYQQTPGQGLQFLFEYFSETQRNKGNFPGRFSGRQFSNSRSEMNVSTLELGDSALYLCASSLEGDSNQPQHFGDGTRLSIL.